The clone carrying this TCR beta chain occurred a few times. Its specificity is not known. The same CDR3 is also encoded by other DNA sequences in this sample. This record comes from a study of CD8+ T cells in alopecia areata. Study-wide background: The study gave treated patients oral tofacitinib at 5 to 10 mg twice daily. Study observations and caveats: There was only one nonresponder, so it was unclear how baseline CD8+ expansion relates to response. Compared with normal scalp, lesional scalp had higher clonality and more expanded CD8+ clones. Among the top 100, expanded CD8+ clones were significantly decreased by tofacitinib, as was scalp clonality.

As the sequencing template, cDNA was produced by extracting RNA and reverse transcribing it. Libraries were prepared by immunoSEQ multiplex PCR; TCRdb keeps only in-frame clonotypes and omits some of them. This table holds more than 200,000 clones, 40% to 55% found once. Documented treatment: oral pan-JAK inhibitor, 5-10 mg twice daily. The length of the CDR3 is 13 residues. Per the germline V gene, CDR1 is SNHLY and CDR2 is FYNNEI. V lost 5 bases and J lost 1, with 8 bases in between. The receptor was derived from a human donor with alopecia areata. The genes are TRBV2 and TRBJ1-1, with D possibly TRBD1 on 6 matching bases. The source was CD4+ T cells sorted from blood, collected at approximately week 36, from a patient treated with tofacitinib. Written as DNA, the CDR3 is TGTGCCAGCAGTTCACAGGGGAACACTGAAGCTTTCTTT. Amino acid sequence: CASSSQGNTEAFF.